This section outlines one T cell receptor (beta chain) sequence together with its context. Clones were sequenced by immunoSEQ multiplex PCR, and TCRdb holds only the in-frame ones, with some missing. This sample yields more than 350,000 clones, of which around nine tenths are seen a single time; approximately 9.3% belongs to the top ten. This record belongs to a study of blood T cell repertoires in COVID-19. Study details: Nucleic acid was either cDNA or gDNA, and it came from T cells, B-cell-depleted T cells, or PBMCs.

Germline lookup yields CDR1 SEHNR and CDR2 FQNEAQ (reference sequence). The CDR3 sequence is 16 residues long. V was clipped by 5 bases and J by 0 bases; unmatched bases: 9. The age range of participants was about 18 to 100 years, with residence in about two dozen US areas. Categorization into cohorts depended on clinical history that participants reported. This chain uses TRBV7-9 with TRBJ2-7; 8 nucleotides line up with TRBD1. The receptor's source is a woman between 45 and 65 years old who had recovered from COVID-19. Sequencing was carried out using PBMCs or T cells enriched from blood (not recorded which). CDR3 sequence (DNA): TGTGCCAGCAGCCGGCTGGTCCAGGGGGCCTCCTACGAGCAGTACTTC. It yields the protein CASSRLVQGASYEQYF.